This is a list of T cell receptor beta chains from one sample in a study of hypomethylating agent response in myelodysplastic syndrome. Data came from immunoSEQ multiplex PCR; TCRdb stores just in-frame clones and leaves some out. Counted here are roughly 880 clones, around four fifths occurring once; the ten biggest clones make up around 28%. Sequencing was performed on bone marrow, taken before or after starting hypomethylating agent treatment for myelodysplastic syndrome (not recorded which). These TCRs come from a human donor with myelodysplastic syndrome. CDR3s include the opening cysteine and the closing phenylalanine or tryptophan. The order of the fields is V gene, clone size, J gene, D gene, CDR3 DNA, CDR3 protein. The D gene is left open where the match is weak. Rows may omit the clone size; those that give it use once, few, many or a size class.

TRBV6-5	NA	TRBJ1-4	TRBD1	TGTGCCAGCAGTTTTTCAGGGGGTGGTGAAAAACTGTTTTTT	CASSFSGGGEKLFF
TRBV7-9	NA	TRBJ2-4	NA	TGTGCCAGTAGTCCAGGGTTAGCCAAAAACATTCAGTACTTC	CASSPGLAKNIQYF
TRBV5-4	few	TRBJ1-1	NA	TGTGCCAGCAGCCAGCCCTCGAACACTGAAGCTTTCTTT	CASSQPSNTEAFF
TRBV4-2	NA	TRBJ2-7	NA	TGTGCCAGCAGCTTTACAGCTAACTCCTACGAGCAGTACTTC	CASSFTANSYEQYF
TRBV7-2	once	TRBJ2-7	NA	TGTGCCAGCAGCCGCTCCTACGAGCAGTACTTC	CASSRSYEQYF
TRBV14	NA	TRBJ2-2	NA	TGTGCCAGCAGCCAAGAACTAGGGCACCGGGAGCTGTTTTTT	CASSQELGHRELFF
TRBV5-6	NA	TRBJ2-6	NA	TGTGCCAGCAGCCTAGAGACAGCCGGGGCCAACGTCCTGACTTTC	CASSLETAGANVLTF
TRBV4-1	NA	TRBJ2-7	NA	TGCGCCAGCAGCCAAGAGGGCGGGATCCAGGGCGAGCAGTACTTC	CASSQEGGIQGEQYF
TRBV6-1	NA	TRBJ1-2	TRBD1	TGTGCCAGCAGTTCCGGGACAGGGGGCATTGGCTACACCTTC	CASSSGTGGIGYTF
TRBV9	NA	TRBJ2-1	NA	TGTGCCAGCAGCTCAGACCCCCGGGGGAAGAACAATGAGCAGTTCTTC	CASSSDPRGKNNEQFF
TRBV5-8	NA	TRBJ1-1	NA	TGTGCCAGAAGCGCCAGGGGAGCGGCTGAAGCTTTCTTT	CARSARGAAEAFF
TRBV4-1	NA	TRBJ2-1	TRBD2	TGCGCCAGCAGCCAAGATCCGGCGGGAGGTTCCTACAATGAGCAGTTCTTC	CASSQDPAGGSYNEQFF
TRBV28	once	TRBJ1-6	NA	TGTGCCAGCAGTCGGAGATATAATTCACCCCTCCACTTT	CASSRRYNSPLHF
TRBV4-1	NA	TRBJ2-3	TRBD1	TGCGCCAGCAGCCCGACAGGGGTCGATACGCAGTATTTT	CASSPTGVDTQYF
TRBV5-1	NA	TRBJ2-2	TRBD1	TGCGCCAGCAGCTGGGACAGGGCCGGGGAGCTGTTTTTT	CASSWDRAGELFF
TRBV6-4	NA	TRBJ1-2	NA	TGTGCCAGCAGCCCCACGCAATTCCCTAACTATGGCTACACCTTC	CASSPTQFPNYGYTF
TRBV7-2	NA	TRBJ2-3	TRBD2	TGTGCCAGCAGCACCGGGACTAGCGGGGATACGCAGTATTTT	CASSTGTSGDTQYF
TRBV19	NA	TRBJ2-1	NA	TGTGCCAGTAGTGGCGGGGTCGCCCGGTATGGCAATGAGCAGTTCTTC	CASSGGVARYGNEQFF
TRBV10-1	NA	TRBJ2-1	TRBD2	TGCGCCAGCAGTGACGGCGGGAGGGCCGTTGAGCAGTTCTTC	CASSDGGRAVEQFF
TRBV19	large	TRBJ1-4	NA	TGTGCCAGTAGTAACGGACAGACCCTTAATGAAAAACTGTTTTTT	CASSNGQTLNEKLFF